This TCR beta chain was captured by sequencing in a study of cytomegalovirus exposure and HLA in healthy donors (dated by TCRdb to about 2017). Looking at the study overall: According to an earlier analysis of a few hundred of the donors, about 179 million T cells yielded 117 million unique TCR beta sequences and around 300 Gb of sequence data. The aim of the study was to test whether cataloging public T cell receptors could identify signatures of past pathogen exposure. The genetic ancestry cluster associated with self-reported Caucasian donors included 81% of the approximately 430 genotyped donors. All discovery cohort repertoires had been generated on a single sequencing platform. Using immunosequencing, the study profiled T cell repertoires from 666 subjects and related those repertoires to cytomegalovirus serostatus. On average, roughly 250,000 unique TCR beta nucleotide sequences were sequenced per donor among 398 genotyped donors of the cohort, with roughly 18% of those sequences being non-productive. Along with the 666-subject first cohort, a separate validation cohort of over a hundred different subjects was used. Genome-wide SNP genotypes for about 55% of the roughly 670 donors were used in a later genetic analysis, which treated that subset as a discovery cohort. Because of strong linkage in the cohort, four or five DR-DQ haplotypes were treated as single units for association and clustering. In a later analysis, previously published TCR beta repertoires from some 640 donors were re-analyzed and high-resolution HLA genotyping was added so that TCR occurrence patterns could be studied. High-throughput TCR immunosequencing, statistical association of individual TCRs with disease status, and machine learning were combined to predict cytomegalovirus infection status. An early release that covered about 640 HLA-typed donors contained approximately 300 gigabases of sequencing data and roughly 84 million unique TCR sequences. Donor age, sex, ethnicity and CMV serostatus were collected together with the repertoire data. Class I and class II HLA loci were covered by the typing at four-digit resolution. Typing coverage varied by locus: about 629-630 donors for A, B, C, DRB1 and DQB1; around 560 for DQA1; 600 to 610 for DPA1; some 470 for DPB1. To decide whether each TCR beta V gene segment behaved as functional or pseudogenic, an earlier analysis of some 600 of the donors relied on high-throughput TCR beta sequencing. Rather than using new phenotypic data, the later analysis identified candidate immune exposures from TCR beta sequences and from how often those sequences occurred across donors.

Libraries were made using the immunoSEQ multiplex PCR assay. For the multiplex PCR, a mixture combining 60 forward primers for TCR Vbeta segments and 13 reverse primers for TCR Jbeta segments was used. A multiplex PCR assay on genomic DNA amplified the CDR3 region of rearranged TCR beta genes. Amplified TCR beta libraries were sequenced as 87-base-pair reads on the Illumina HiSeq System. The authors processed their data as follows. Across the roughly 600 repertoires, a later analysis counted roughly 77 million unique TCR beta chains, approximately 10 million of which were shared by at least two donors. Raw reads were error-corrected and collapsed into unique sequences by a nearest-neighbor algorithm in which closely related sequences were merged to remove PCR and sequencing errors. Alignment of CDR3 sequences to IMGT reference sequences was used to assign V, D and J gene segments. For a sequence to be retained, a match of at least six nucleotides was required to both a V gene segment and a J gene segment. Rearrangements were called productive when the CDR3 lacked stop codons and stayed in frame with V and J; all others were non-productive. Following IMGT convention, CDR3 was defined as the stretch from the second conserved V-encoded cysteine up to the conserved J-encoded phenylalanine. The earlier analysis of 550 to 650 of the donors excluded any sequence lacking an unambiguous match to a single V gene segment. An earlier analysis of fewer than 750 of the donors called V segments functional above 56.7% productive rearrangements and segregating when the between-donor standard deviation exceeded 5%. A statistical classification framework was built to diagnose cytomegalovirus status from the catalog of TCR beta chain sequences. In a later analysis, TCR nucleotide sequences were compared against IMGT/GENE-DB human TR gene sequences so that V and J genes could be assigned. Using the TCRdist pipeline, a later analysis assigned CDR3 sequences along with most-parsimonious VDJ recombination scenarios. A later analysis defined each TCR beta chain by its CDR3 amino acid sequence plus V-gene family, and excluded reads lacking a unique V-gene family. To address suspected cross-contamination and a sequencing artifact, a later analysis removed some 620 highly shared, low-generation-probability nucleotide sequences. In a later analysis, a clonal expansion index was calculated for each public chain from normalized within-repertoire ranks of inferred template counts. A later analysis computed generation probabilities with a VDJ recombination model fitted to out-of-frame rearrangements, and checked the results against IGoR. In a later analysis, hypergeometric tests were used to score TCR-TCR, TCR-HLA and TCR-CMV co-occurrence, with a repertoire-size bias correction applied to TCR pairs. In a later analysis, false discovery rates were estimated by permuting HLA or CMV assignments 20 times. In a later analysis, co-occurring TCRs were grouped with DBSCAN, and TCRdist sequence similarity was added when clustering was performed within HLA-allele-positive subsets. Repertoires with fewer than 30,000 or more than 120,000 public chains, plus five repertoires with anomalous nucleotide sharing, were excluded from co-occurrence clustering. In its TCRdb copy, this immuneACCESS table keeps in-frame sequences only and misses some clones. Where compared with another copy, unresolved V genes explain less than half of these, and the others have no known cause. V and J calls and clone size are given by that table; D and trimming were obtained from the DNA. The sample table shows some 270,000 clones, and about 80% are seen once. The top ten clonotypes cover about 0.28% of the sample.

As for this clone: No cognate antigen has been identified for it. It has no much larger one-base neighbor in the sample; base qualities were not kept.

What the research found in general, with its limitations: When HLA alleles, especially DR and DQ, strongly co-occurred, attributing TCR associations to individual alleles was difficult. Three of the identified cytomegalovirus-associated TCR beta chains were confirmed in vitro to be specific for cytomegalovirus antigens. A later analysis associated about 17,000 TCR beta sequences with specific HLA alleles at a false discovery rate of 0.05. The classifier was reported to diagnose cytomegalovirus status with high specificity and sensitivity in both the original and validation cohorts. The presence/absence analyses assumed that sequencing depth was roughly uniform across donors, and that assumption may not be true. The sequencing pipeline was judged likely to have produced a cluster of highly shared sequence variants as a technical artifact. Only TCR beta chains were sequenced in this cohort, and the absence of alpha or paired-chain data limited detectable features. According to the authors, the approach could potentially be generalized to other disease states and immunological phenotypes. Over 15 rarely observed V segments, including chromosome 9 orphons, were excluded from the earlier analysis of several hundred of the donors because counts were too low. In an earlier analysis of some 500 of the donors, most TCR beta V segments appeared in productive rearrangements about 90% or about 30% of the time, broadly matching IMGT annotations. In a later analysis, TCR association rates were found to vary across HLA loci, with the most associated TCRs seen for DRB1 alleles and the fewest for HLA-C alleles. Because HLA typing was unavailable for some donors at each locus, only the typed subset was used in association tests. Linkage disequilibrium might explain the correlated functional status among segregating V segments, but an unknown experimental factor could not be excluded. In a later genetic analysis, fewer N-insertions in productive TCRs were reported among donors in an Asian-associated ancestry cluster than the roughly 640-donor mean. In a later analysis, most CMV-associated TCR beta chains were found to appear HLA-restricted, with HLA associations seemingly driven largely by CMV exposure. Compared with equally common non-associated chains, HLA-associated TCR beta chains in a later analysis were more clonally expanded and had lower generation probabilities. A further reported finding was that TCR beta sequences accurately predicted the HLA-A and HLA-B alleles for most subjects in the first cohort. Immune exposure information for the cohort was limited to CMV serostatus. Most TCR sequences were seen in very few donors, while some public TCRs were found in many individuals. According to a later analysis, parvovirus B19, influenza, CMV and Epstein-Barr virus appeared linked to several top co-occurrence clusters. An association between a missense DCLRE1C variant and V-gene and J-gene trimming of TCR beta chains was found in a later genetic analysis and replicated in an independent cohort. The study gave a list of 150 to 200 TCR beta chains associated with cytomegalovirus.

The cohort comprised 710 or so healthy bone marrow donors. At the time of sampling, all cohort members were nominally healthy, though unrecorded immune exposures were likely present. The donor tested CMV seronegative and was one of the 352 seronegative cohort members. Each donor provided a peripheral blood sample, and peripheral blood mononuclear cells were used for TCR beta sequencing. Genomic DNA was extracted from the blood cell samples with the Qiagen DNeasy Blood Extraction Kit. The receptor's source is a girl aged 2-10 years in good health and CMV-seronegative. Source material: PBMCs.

The encoded CDR3 is CAIKARGQKRGVNEQFF. Here is the DNA: TGTGCCATCAAGGCCAGGGGGCAGAAGCGGGGGGTAAATGAGCAGTTCTTC. The sequence links TRBV10-3 to TRBJ2-1; a tentative D match to TRBD2 spans 9 bases. The germline V gene sets CDR1 to ENHRY and CDR2 to SYGVKD. The CDR3 goes from the cysteine to the phenylalanine over 17 residues. Solely the CDR3 DNA is kept, with 51 bases framed from the first base. Between the V and J ends, shortened by 7 bases and 7 bases respectively, the junction contains 26 bases.